These 14 T cell receptor beta chains came from one sample sequenced in a study of T cell changes during pregnancy in multiple sclerosis. Data came from immunoSEQ multiplex PCR; TCRdb stores just in-frame clones and leaves some out. The repertoire consists of tens of thousands of clones, with roughly 93% occurring once and the leading ten covering roughly 2.5%. Material: peripheral blood, obtained in the second trimester of pregnancy. Every receptor here comes from a female donor with multiple sclerosis, enrolled in a pregnancy study.

CDR3 sequence reads: CASRPTGLNNEQFF. DNA for the CDR3: TGTGCCAGCAGACCCACAGGGTTAAACAATGAGCAGTTCTTC. The chain combines TRBV7-9 with TRBJ2-1; D may be TRBD1 (6 bases). Deletions cut 6 bases from V and 5 bases from J, with 14 bases between. Germline CDR1 and CDR2: SEHNR and FQNEAQ (reference sequence). The CDR3 is made up of 14 amino acids.

As DNA, the CDR3 is TGCGCCAGCAGCTTGGGCGGACAGGGAATTAATGAGCAGTTCTTC. Its protein product is CASSLGGQGINEQFF. This chain joins TRBV5-1 and TRBJ2-1; 8 bases fit TRBD1. Looked up from germline, CDR1 is SGHRS and CDR2 is YFSETQ. The CDR3 is 15 amino acids. Losses at the gene ends were 0 bases for V and 7 bases for J; bases not matched to a gene: 6. The variable domain in full, with the rest retrieved from reference TRBV5-1 and TRBJ2-1, is KAGVTQTPRYLIKTRGQQVTLSCSPISGHRSVSWYQQTPGQGLQFLFEYFSETQRNKGNFPGRFSGRQFSNSRSEMNVSTLELGDSALYLCASSLGGQGINEQFFGPGTRLTVL.

This clone was seen once. The V call is TRBV4-2, the J call TRBJ1-6; TRBD1 is a possible D gene (5 bases). The CDR3 spans 17 residues. CDR1 is LGHNA, CDR2 YNFKEQ, per germline. V shed 0 bases and J shed 4 bases, with 13 bases lying between them. CDR3 bases: TGTGCCAGCAGCCAAGATCGGTTAGGGGCATATAATTCACCCCTCCACTTT. Protein sequence: CASSQDRLGAYNSPLHF.

The chain combines TRBV25-1 with TRBJ1-1; D unresolved. The germline V gene has CDR1 MGHDK and CDR2 SYGVNS. The CDR3 length is 16 residues. V was pared by 2 bases and J by 9 bases, with 22 bases between. DNA for the CDR3: TGTGCCAGCAGTGAACGCGTAAGCGCCTACCCTGAGCAAGCTTTCTTT. Translating it yields CASSERVSAYPEQAFF.

The chain uses TRBV9 and TRBJ2-2, with no clear D. The CDR3 covers 15 residues. The V gene's germline CDR1 is SGDLS and CDR2 YYNGEE. The germline V and J ends were trimmed by 3 bases and 3 bases, with 12 bases remaining between them. DNA for the CDR3: TGTGCCAGCAGCGCCGCCCAGGATCACACCGGGGAGCTGTTTTTT. Amino acid sequence: CASSAAQDHTGELFF.

V usage is TRBV6-6 and J usage is TRBJ2-6, with D perhaps TRBD2 (6 bases). The CDR3 has 15 amino acids. Germline V gene data show CDR1 as MNHNY and CDR2 as SVGAGI (reference sequence). V lost 8 bases, J lost 0 bases, and 11 bases lay in between. The CDR3 spells CASGGSFSGANVLTF. CDR3 DNA: TGTGCCAGCGGGGGGTCCTTCTCTGGGGCCAACGTCCTGACTTTC.

V gene TRBV5-4 combines with J gene TRBJ1-2; D is uncertain. Germline V gene lookup returns CDR1 SGHNT and CDR2 YYREEE (reference sequence). V shed 5 bases and J shed 5 bases, with 10 bases lying between them. The CDR3 covers 12 residues. DNA of the CDR3: TGTGCCAGCAGTCCGGGGTTGTATGGCTACACCTTC. This translates into CASSPGLYGYTF.

The chain combines TRBV5-1 with TRBJ2-3; a weak D match, TRBD2 (6 bases). V lost 2 bases to trimming and J lost 5 bases, with 18 bases between them. This CDR3 is 16 amino acids long. Germline values: CDR1 SGHRS, CDR2 YFSETQ. CDR3 amino acids: CASSFAEGSSEDTQYF. Here the CDR3 DNA reads TGCGCCAGCAGCTTCGCGGAGGGCAGCTCGGAAGATACGCAGTATTTT. The full variable domain, rest sourced from reference TRBV5-1 and TRBJ2-3, is KAGVTQTPRYLIKTRGQQVTLSCSPISGHRSVSWYQQTPGQGLQFLFEYFSETQRNKGNFPGRFSGRQFSNSRSEMNVSTLELGDSALYLCASSFAEGSSEDTQYFGPGTRLTVL.

This chain joins TRBV6-6 and TRBJ2-7; no firm D call. V dropped 2 bases and J dropped 2 bases, with 10 bases sitting between them. This CDR3 comprises 14 residues. Germline CDR1 MNHNY, CDR2 SVGAGI (reference sequence). The CDR3 DNA is TGTGCCAGCAGTTACAGCGAAACACCCTACGAGCAGTACTTC. This sequence encodes CASSYSETPYEQYF.

V and J are TRBV6-1 and TRBJ2-1, with D possibly TRBD2 on 6 matching bases. The germline CDR1 and CDR2 sequences are MNHNS and SASEGT. This CDR3 is 14 amino acids long. The ends were cut back, 3 bases at V and 9 bases at J, with 15 bases in the middle. The CDR3 DNA follows: TGTGCCAGCAGTGAGGGGTCACCGGGAGTTGAGCAGTTCTTC. It encodes CASSEGSPGVEQFF.

V gene TRBV7-8 combines with J gene TRBJ1-5; D remains ambiguous. V dropped 1 base and J dropped 4 bases, with 8 bases sitting between them. Germline-derived CDR1 and CDR2 are SGHVS and FQNEAQ. The length of the CDR3 is 14 residues. For the CDR3, the DNA is TGTGCCAGCAGCTTAGGCAACCTAAATCAGCCCCAGCATTTT. Amino acids: CASSLGNLNQPQHF.

This chain uses TRBV5-6 with TRBJ1-6; D is possibly TRBD1 (6 bases). This CDR3 comprises 14 residues. V lost 3 bases to trimming and J lost 10 bases, with 14 bases between them. The germline CDR1 and CDR2 sequences are SGHDT and YYEEEE. CDR3 loop: CASSSRQGWSPLHF. CDR3 DNA: TGTGCCAGCAGCTCCCGGCAGGGGTGGTCACCCCTCCACTTT.

V and J are TRBV19 and TRBJ2-7; weak D call: TRBD2 (5 bases). Trimming pared 2 bases from V and 3 bases from J, leaving 23 bases between. In germline, CDR1 is LNHDA, CDR2 SQIVND (reference sequence). The CDR3 totals 18 residues. The CDR3 region is CASSIRSAGEGLFYEQYF. The DNA of the CDR3 is TGTGCCAGTAGTATAAGGTCCGCCGGCGAAGGACTCTTCTACGAGCAGTACTTC.

This sequence joins TRBV2 and TRBJ2-7; the match to TRBD2 covers 8 bases. This CDR3 region has 14 residues. From germline, CDR1 is SNHLY and CDR2 FYNNEI. J gave up 4 bases and V 10 bases, and 12 bases lay outside the gene matches. The CDR3 region has the DNA TGTGCCACCTATCCGGGACTAGGTTTTTACGAGCAGTACTTC. Translated, it gives CATYPGLGFYEQYF.